This T cell receptor (beta chain) was profiled in a study of memory CD4+ T cells and cytomegalovirus serostatus. Study in general: Donors were healthy Belgian adults, under 10 CMV seropositive and 24 seronegative.

Study conclusions and caveats: CD4+ memory repertoires contained 67 of 164 reported CMV TCRbeta sequences.

This clone showed up just a few times. Its antigen is as yet unknown. As handled by the study authors: Out-of-frame sequences were removed, leaving a few million distinct TCRbeta sequences. TCRdb's table, derived via immunoSEQ multiplex PCR, lists solely in-frame clones and lacks some. The V and J calls and clone size are taken from that table; D and trimming were inferred from the DNA. Of around 50,000 clones in the sample, 60% to 80% were seen once. The CDR3 covers 13 residues. The V and J ends lost 6 bases and 1 base respectively, with 9 bases between them. Germline V gene data show CDR1 as LNHDA and CDR2 as SQIVND (reference sequence). The sort gate was single viable CD3+CD4+CD8-CD45RO+ cells for memory CD4+ T cells. CD4+ T cells were isolated by positive magnetic selection.

The sample taken for sequencing was memory CD4+ T cells from blood. The chain combines TRBV19 with TRBJ1-1; tentatively, D is TRBD1 (5 bases). The TCR originated in an adult in good health and CMV-seronegative. The CDR3 reads CASRTVGNTEAFF. The CDR3 nucleotides read TGTGCCAGTAGGACAGTTGGGAACACTGAAGCTTTCTTT.